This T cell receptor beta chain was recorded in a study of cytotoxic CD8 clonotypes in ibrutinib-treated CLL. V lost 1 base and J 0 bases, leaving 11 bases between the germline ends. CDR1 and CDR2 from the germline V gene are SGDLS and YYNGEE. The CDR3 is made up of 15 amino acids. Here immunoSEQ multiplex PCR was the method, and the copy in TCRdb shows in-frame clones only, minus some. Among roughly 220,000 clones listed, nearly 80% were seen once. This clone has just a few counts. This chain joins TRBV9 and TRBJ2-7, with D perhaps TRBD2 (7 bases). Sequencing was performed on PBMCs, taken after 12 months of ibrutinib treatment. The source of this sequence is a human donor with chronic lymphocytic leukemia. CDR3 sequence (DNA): TGTGCCAGCAGCGTACGGGGGGACACCTCCTACGAGCAGTACTTC. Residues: CASSVRGDTSYEQYF.